This is a list of T cell receptor beta chains from one sample in a study of regulatory T cells in long-lasting Graves disease. TCRdb re-derived calls from the multiplex PCR reads in MiXCR, one entry per CDR3 protein. Counted here are some 250,000 distinct CDR3 sequences, about 17% occurring once; the ten biggest clones make up 13% to 15%. These data were likewise used in another study, on T cells in Graves' hyperthyroidism and ophthalmopathy.

The sequencing here drew on peripheral blood mononuclear cells (PBMCs), taken at new diagnosis, from a patient treated with antithyroid drugs. The receptors come from a woman in her 30s with Graves disease. The CDR3 runs from the conserved cysteine through the conserved F or W. D genes are given only for firm matches. Some rows mark clone size as missing; the rest say once, few, many or name a class of expanded clone.

J	V	D	length	size	DNA	CDR3
TRBJ2-7	TRBV5-4	.	11	many	TGTGCCAGCAGTGGGGGCCGGGAGCAGTACTTC	CASSGGREQYF
TRBJ1-1	TRBV12-3/TRBV12-4	.	12	many	TGTGCCAGCAGCATCGGACGGAGCGGAGCTTTCTTT	CASSIGRSGAFF
TRBJ2-2	TRBV20-1	.	14	many	TGCAGTGCTAGAGGACGATCGAACACCGGGGAGCTGTTTTTT	CSARGRSNTGELFF
TRBJ2-1	TRBV12-3/TRBV12-4	TRBD1	17	many	TGTGCCAGCAGCCTCGGACAGGGACGGAGGTCCTACAATGAGCAGTTCTTC	CASSLGQGRRSYNEQFF
TRBJ1-5	TRBV19	.	14	.	TGTGCCAGCTGCCCTACCGGTAGCAATCAGCCCCAGCATTTT	CASCPTGSNQPQHF
TRBJ2-5	TRBV20-1	.	14	many	TGCAGTGCTCACGACCTAGTACCCCAAGAGACCCAGTACTTC	CSAHDLVPQETQYF
TRBJ1-2	TRBV5-6	.	14	many	TGTGCCACCACATTGGGGGGCGCTAACTATGGCTACACCTTC	CATTLGGANYGYTF
TRBJ1-6	TRBV11-2	TRBD1	15	many	TGTGCCAGCAGCTTAAGGCAGGGGGCCAATTCACCCCTCCACTTT	CASSLRQGANSPLHF
TRBJ2-7	TRBV27	.	13	.	TGTGCCAGCAGTTCGGGGAGCTCCTACGAGCAGTACTTC	CASSSGSSYEQYF
TRBJ2-3	TRBV10-3	TRBD2	16	many	TGTGCCATCAGTGGCCTAGCGGCAGCTAGCACAGATACGCAGTATTTT	CAISGLAAASTDTQYF
TRBJ2-5	TRBV13	.	16	many	TGTGCCAGCAGCTTCGCCTTCAGGGGCTATCAAGAGACCCAGTACTTC	CASSFAFRGYQETQYF
TRBJ2-2	TRBV11-2	.	16	many	TGTGCCAGCAGCCCCCGGCCCGACTTGTACACCGGGGAGCTGTTTTTT	CASSPRPDLYTGELFF
TRBJ2-2	TRBV20-1	.	13	many	TGCAGTGCTAGGGTTGAGGGAGCCGGGGAGCTGTTTTTT	CSARVEGAGELFF
TRBJ2-3	TRBV2	.	14	many	TGTGCCAGCAGTGGGGCGACCAGCACAGATACGCAGTATTTT	CASSGATSTDTQYF
TRBJ2-7	TRBV27	.	15	many	TGTGCCAGCAGTTTAACGGAGGACAGCCCCTACGAGCAGTACTTC	CASSLTEDSPYEQYF
TRBJ1-1	TRBV11-2	.	12	many	TGTGCCAGCAGCCGGACCGAGATCGAAGCTTTCTTT	CASSRTEIEAFF
TRBJ1-1	TRBV6-1	.	13	many	TGTGCCAGTACTAGGACATTAGGGACTGAAGCTTTCTTT	CASTRTLGTEAFF
TRBJ2-1	TRBV27	.	14	many	TGTGCCAGCAGGGGGACGAGGGGGGTGAATGAGCAGTTCTTC	CASRGTRGVNEQFF
TRBJ1-1	TRBV12-3/TRBV12-4	.	12	many	TGTGCCAGCACCTTTGGGGGGACTGAAGCTTTCTTT	CASTFGGTEAFF
TRBJ2-1	TRBV20-1	TRBD2	16	many	TGCAGTGCTCCTACCGGGACTACCCGTCTAAACAATGAGCAGTTCTTC	CSAPTGTTRLNNEQFF
TRBJ1-5	TRBV6-9	TRBD1	16	.	TGTGCCAGCAGTTACGGGACAGTAACCCCCAATCAGCCCCAGCATTTT	CASSYGTVTPNQPQHF
TRBJ2-7	TRBV6-5	.	17	many	TGTGCCAGCAGTTTTGGGGGAGTGGGATTAAGCTCCTACGAGCAGTACTTC	CASSFGGVGLSSYEQYF
TRBJ1-2	TRBV2	.	15	many	TGTGCCAGCAGTGAAACGGCCCAAACCCAATATGGCTACACCTTC	CASSETAQTQYGYTF
TRBJ2-1	TRBV20-1	.	16	few	TGCAGTGCTAGAGATACGGGACGGGGGATATACAATGAGCAGTTCTTC	CSARDTGRGIYNEQFF
TRBJ1-2	TRBV7-9	TRBD1	17	many	TGTGCCAGCAGCAGCAAACGAACCGGACAGGGCGACTATGGCTACACCTTC	CASSSKRTGQGDYGYTF
TRBJ1-4	TRBV27	TRBD1	15	.	TGTGCCAGCAGTACCCTACAGGGGGCTGGTGAAAAACTGTTTTTT	CASSTLQGAGEKLFF
TRBJ2-1	TRBV20-1	.	21	many	TGCAGTGCTAGACCCACCAAAGGCAGGCAAAAAGGGGGGGGGAGGTTCCATGAGCAGTTCTTC	CSARPTKGRQKGGGRFHEQFF
TRBJ1-5	TRBV30	TRBD1	15	.	TGTGCCTGGAGGCAGACAGGGGTTGGCAATCAGCCCCAGCATTTT	CAWRQTGVGNQPQHF
TRBJ2-2	TRBV18	.	13	.	TGTGCCAGCTCACCACGAACAGGCGTGGAGCTGTTTTTT	CASSPRTGVELFF
TRBJ2-5	TRBV7-9	TRBD2	18	many	TGTACCAGCAGCTTACTCTCGGGACTAGCGGGGGGGCGCGAGACCCAGTACTTC	CTSSLLSGLAGGRETQYF
TRBJ2-7	TRBV12-3/TRBV12-4	TRBD2	18	many	TGTGCCAGCAGCGACCCCCGGACTAGTGTCTTTGCCTTCTACGAGCAGTACTTC	CASSDPRTSVFAFYEQYF
TRBJ1-3	TRBV12-3/TRBV12-4	.	15	many	TGTGCCAGCAGTTTAGTCAGGGGATCTGGAAACACCATATATTTT	CASSLVRGSGNTIYF
TRBJ1-4	TRBV4-1	TRBD1	18	many	TGCGCCAGCAGCCAACAACTACGCCCCGGGACAGCGAATGAAAAACTGTTTTTT	CASSQQLRPGTANEKLFF
TRBJ1-5	TRBV2	.	13	.	TGTGCCAGCAGTGAACAGGGCTATCAGCCCCAGCATTTT	CASSEQGYQPQHF
TRBJ2-2	TRBV12-3/TRBV12-4	.	12	many	TGTGCCAGCAGCCCAGACACCGGGGAGCTGTTTTTT	CASSPDTGELFF
TRBJ2-3	TRBV12-3/TRBV12-4	.	14	many	TGTGCCAGCAGTTTTCTACAGGGTCCAGATACGCAGTATTTT	CASSFLQGPDTQYF
TRBJ2-7	TRBV12-3/TRBV12-4	TRBD2	16	.	TGTGCCAGCAGCCCTCCCCCCATGGGACTAACGTACGAGCAGTACTTC	CASSPPPMGLTYEQYF
TRBJ1-3	TRBV7-2	.	16	many	TGTGCCAGCAGCCCCCCGGGACCGCTCTCTGGAAACACCATATATTTT	CASSPPGPLSGNTIYF
TRBJ2-1	TRBV2	.	13	.	TGTGCCAGCTTGACTGCCTCCTACAATGAGCAGTTCTTC	CASLTASYNEQFF
TRBJ2-5	TRBV6-1	.	13	many	TGTGCCAGCAGTGTGAACAGCCAAGAGACCCAGTACTTC	CASSVNSQETQYF
TRBJ1-1	TRBV19	.	15	many	.	CASILAGGLNTEAFF